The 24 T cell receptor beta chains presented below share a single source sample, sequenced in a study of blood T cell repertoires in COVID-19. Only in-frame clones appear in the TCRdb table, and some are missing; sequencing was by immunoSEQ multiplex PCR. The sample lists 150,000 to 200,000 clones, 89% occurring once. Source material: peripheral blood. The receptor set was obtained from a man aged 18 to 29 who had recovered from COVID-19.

The CDR3 sequence is CATSGTSNSNEQFF. DNA of the CDR3: TGTGCCACCAGTGGGACTAGCAACTCCAATGAGCAGTTCTTC. V and J are TRBV24-1 and TRBJ2-1, with 8 bases identical to TRBD2. The CDR3 has 14 residues. The germline V gene encodes CDR1 KGHDR and CDR2 SFDVKD. J gave up 6 bases and V 5 bases, and 5 bases lay outside the gene matches.

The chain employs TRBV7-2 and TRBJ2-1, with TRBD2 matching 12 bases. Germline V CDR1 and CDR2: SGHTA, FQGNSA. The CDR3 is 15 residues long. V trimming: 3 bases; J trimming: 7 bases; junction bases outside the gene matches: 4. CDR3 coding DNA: TGTGCCAGCAGCTTGACTAGCGGGAGTATGAATGAGCAGTTCTTC. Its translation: CASSLTSGSMNEQFF.

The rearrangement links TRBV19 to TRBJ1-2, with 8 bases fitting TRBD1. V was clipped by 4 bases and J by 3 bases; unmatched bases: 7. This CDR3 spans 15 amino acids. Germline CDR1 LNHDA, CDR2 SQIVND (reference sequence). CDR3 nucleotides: TGTGCCAGTAGTACCATGACAGGGGTGGACTATGGCTACACCTTC. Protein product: CASSTMTGVDYGYTF.

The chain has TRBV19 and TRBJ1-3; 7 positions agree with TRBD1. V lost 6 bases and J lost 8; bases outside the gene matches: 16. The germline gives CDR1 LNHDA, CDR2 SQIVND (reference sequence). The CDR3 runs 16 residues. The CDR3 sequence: CASSSRTGPLGDTIYF. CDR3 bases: TGTGCCAGTAGCTCGCGGACAGGCCCCCTCGGGGACACCATATATTTT.

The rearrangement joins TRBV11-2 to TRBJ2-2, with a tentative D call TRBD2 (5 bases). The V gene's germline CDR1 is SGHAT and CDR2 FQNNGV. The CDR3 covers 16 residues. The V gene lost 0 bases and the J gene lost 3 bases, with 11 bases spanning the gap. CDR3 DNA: TGTGCCAGCAGCTTAGATTCGGGAAGCGACACCGGGGAGCTGTTTTTT. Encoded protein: CASSLDSGSDTGELFF.

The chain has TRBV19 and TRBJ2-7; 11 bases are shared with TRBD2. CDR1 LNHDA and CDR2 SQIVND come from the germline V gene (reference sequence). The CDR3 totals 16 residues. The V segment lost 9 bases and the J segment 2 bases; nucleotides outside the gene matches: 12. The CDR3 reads CASTASGTSGTYEQYF. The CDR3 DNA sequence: TGTGCCAGCACCGCCTCCGGGACTAGCGGAACCTACGAGCAGTACTTC.

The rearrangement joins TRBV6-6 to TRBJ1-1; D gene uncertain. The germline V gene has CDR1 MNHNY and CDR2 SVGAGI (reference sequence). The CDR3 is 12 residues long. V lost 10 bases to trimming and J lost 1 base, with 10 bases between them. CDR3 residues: CAITEANTEAFF. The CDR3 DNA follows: TGTGCCATCACCGAGGCGAACACTGAAGCTTTCTTT.

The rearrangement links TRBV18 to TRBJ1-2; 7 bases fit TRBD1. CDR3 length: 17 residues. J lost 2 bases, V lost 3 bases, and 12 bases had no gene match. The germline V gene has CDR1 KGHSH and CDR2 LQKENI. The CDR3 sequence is CASSPIGATGTNYGYTF. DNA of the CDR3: TGTGCCAGCTCACCCATAGGCGCGACAGGGACCAACTATGGCTACACCTTC.

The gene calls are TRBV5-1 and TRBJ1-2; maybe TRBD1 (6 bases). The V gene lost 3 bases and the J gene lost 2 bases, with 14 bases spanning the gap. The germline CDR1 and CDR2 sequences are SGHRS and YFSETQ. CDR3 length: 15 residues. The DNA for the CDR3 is TGCGCCAGCAGCTCGCCGACAGGACCCAACTATGGCTACACCTTC. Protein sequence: CASSSPTGPNYGYTF.

CDR3 sequence: CASSLGSIGNQPQHF. The CDR3 DNA reads TGTGCCAGCAGTTTAGGGAGTATCGGCAATCAGCCCCAGCATTTT. The chain uses TRBV28 and TRBJ1-5; D call uncertain. Germline assignment: CDR1 MDHEN and CDR2 SYDVKM. Trimming cost V 2 bases and J 2 bases, with 10 bases left between them. The CDR3 extends over 15 amino acids.

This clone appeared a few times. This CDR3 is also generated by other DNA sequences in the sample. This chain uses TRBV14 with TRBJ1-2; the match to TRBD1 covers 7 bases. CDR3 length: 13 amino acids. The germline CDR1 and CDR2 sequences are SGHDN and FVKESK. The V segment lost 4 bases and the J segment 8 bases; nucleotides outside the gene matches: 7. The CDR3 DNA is TGTGCCAGCAGCCGCGACAGGGTCGACGGCTACACCTTC. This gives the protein CASSRDRVDGYTF.

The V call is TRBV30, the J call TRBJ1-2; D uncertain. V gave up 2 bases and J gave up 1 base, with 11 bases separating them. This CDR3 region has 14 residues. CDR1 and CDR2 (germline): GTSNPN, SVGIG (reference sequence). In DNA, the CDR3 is TGTGCCTGGAGTATAGAACCGATTAACTATGGCTACACCTTC. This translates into CAWSIEPINYGYTF.

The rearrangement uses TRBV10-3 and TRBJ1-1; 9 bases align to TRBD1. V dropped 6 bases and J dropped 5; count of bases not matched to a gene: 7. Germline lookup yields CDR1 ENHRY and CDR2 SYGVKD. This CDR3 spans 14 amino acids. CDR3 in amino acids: CAISGTGSFTEAFF. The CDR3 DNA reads TGTGCCATCAGCGGGACAGGGAGTTTTACTGAAGCTTTCTTT.

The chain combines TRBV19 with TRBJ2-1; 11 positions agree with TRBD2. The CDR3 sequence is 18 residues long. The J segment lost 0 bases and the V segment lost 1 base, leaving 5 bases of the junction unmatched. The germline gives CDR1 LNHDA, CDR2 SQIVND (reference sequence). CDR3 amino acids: CASSIASGRISSYNEQFF. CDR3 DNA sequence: TGTGCCAGTAGTATAGCTAGCGGGAGGATCAGCTCCTACAATGAGCAGTTCTTC.

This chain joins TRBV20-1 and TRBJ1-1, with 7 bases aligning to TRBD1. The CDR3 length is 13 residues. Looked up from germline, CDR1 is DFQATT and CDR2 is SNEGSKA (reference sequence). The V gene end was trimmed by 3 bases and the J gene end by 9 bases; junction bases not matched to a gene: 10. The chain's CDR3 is CSASLTGVEKAFF. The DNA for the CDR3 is TGCAGTGCTAGTCTTACAGGGGTCGAGAAAGCTTTCTTT.

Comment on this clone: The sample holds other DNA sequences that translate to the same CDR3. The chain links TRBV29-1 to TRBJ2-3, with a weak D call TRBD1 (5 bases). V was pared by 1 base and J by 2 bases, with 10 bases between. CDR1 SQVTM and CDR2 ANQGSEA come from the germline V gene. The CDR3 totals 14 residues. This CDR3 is CSVEGQGYTDTQYF. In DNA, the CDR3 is TGCAGCGTTGAAGGCCAGGGCTACACAGATACGCAGTATTTT.

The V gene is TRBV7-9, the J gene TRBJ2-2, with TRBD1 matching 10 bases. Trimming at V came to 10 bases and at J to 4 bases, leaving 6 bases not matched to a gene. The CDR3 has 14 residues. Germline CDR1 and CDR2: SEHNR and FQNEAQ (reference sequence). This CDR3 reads CATGRTGGTGELFF. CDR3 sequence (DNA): TGTGCCACCGGCCGGACAGGGGGCACCGGGGAGCTGTTTTTT.

The CDR3 DNA sequence: TGTGCCAGCAGCCTTTCGACGGGACAGAAAAACATTCAGTACTTC. This sequence encodes CASSLSTGQKNIQYF. The chain has TRBV9 and TRBJ2-4; the match to TRBD1 covers 7 bases. There are 15 residues in the CDR3. J gave up 4 bases and V 4 bases, and 8 bases lay outside the gene matches. Germline-derived CDR1 and CDR2 are SGDLS and YYNGEE.

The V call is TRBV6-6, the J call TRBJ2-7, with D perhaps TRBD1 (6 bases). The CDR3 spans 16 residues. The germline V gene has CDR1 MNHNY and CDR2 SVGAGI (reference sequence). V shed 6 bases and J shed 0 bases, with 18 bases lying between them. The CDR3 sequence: CASRALRDTRSYEQYF. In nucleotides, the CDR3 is TGTGCCAGCAGAGCTCTTCGGGACACCCGCTCCTACGAGCAGTACTTC.

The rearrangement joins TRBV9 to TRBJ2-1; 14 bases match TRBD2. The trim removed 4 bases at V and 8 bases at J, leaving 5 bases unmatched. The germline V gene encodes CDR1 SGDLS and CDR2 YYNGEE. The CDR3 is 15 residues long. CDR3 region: CASSPPGLAGDEQFF. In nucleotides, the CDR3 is TGTGCCAGCAGCCCGCCGGGACTAGCGGGGGATGAGCAGTTCTTC.

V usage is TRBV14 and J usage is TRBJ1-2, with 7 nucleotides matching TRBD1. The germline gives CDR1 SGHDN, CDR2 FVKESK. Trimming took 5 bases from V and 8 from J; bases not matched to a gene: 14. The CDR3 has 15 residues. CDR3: CASSKNRGEAGGYTF. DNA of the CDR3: TGTGCCAGCAGCAAAAACAGGGGAGAGGCTGGGGGCTACACCTTC.

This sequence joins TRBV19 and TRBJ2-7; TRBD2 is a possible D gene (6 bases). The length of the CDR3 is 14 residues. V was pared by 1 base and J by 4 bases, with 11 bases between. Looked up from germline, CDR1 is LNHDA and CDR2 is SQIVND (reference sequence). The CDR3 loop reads CASSIGDGSYEQYF. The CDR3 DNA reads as TGTGCCAGTAGTATAGGGGACGGGAGTTACGAGCAGTACTTC. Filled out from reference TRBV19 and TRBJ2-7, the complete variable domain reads DGGITQSPKYLFRKEGQNVTLSCEQNLNHDAMYWYRQDPGQGLRLIYYSQIVNDFQKGDIAEGYSVSREKKESFPLTVTSAQKNPTAFYLCASSIGDGSYEQYFGPGTRLTVT.

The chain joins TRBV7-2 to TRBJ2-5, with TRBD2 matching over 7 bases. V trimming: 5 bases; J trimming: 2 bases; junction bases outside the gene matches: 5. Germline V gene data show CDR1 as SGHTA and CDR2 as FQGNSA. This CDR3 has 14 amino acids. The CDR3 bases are TGTGCCAGCAGCAATATAGCGGGTCAAGAGACCCAGTACTTC. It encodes CASSNIAGQETQYF.

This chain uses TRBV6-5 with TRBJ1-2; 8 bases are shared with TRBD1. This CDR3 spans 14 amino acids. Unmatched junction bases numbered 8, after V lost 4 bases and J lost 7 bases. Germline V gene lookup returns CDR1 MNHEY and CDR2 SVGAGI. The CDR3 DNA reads TGTGCCAGCAGTTCCGGACAGGGCCCGGCTGGCTACACCTTC. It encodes CASSSGQGPAGYTF.